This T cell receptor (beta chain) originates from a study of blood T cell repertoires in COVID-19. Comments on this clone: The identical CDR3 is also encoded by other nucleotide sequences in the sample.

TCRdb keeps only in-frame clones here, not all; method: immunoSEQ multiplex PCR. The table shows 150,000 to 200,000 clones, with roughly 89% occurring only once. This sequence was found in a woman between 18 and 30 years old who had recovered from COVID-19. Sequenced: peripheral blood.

In nucleotides, the CDR3 is TGTGCCAGCAGCTTAGCGGGGCAGGGGATCTATGGCTACACCTTC. This sequence encodes CASSLAGQGIYGYTF. The rearrangement uses TRBV7-2 and TRBJ1-2, with a tentative D call TRBD1 (6 bases). The germline CDR1 and CDR2 sequences are SGHTA and FQGNSA. V was trimmed by 0 bases and J by 4 bases, leaving 12 bases between them. The CDR3 totals 15 residues.